This T cell receptor beta chain was profiled in a study of OX40 agonist ivuxolimab in advanced cancers. Study in general: Aged about 20 to 80 with a mean of about 63 years, they were approximately 80% male.

The CDR3 runs to 14 residues. V lost 5 bases and J 0 bases, leaving 11 bases between the germline ends. Per germline, CDR1 SNHLY and CDR2 FYNNEI. Turning to this clone: Its matching antigen is unknown.

Libraries were prepared by immunoSEQ multiplex PCR; TCRdb keeps only in-frame clonotypes and omits some of them. This table holds tens of thousands of clones, 80% to 90% found once. Findings and caveats of the study: Circulating CD4+ and CD8+ T cells showed clonal expansion by week 6 at 0.1 to 3.0 mg/kg. In CD8+ T cells, expanded clones were on average more numerous than in CD4+.

The sequenced sample was CD4+ or CD8+ T cells sorted from blood, obtained in a trial of the OX40 agonist ivuxolimab. This clonotype originated in an adult with an advanced solid tumor such as melanoma, head and neck, liver or kidney cancer. J is TRBJ2-7 and V is TRBV2, with D tentatively TRBD1 or TRBD2 (6 bases each). The chain's CDR3 is CASSRGRYSYEQYF. The CDR3 DNA reads as TGTGCCAGCAGTCGGGGGCGTTACTCCTACGAGCAGTACTTC.